A single sample gave rise to the 22 T cell receptor beta chains below, sequenced in a study of blood T cells in healthy people across ages. PCR was performed a second time for about 6 to 12 cycles using a sample-barcoded 5' primer and a J-beta primer mix. MiXCR, run by TCRdb on the 5' RACE reads, gives a single entry per CDR3 protein. The sample shows approximately 690,000 distinct CDR3 sequences, around 43% of them seen only once. Sequencing input: blood. The receptors shown here come from a man older than 75 in good health.

The rearrangement links TRBV6-5 to TRBJ1-2; D not certain. V was trimmed by 6 bases and J by 5 bases, leaving 19 bases between them. This CDR3 has 15 residues. The germline V gene has CDR1 MNHEY and CDR2 SVGAGI. The CDR3 loop reads CASSSAGRKSYGYTF. The CDR3 region has the DNA TGTGCCAGCAGCTCCGCCGGACGTAAATCATATGGCTACACCTTC.

The CDR3 region is CASSLWASGREQYF. CDR3 coding DNA: TGCGCCAGCAGCTTGTGGGCTAGCGGACGGGAGCAGTACTTC. V and J are TRBV5-1 and TRBJ2-7, with 7 bases lining up with TRBD2. Germline CDR1 is SGHRS and CDR2 is YFSETQ. V trimming: 1 base; J trimming: 7 bases; junction bases outside the gene matches: 8. This CDR3 is built from 14 residues.

This chain joins TRBV4-1 and TRBJ1-2, with D possibly matching TRBD1 (5 bases). Germline assignment: CDR1 MGHRA and CDR2 YSYEKL. Trimming took off 0 bases at V and 3 bases at J, with 11 bases between the two ends. The CDR3 is 15 amino acids. The CDR3 reads CASSQDGGRDYGYTF. As DNA, the CDR3 is TGCGCCAGCAGCCAAGATGGGGGTAGGGACTATGGCTACACCTTC.

This clonotype was detected a few times. The chain combines TRBV20-1 with TRBJ1-5; D unresolved. The CDR3 spans 15 residues. Germline CDR1 DFQATT, CDR2 SNEGSKA (reference sequence). The V end was cut by 5 bases, the J end by 0 bases, with 14 bases between. CDR3 sequence: CSALRQDYSNQPQHF. CDR3 nucleotide sequence: TGCAGTGCTTTACGGCAAGATTATAGCAATCAGCCCCAGCATTTT.

Only a few counts were recorded for this clonotype. CDR3: CATATGGEGDTQYF. DNA of the CDR3: TGTGCCACCGCTACAGGGGGCGAGGGAGATACGCAGTATTTT. This chain uses TRBV27 with TRBJ2-3; the match to TRBD1 covers 9 bases. Losses at the gene ends were 10 bases for V and 5 bases for J; bases not matched to a gene: 10. CDR1 is MNHEY, CDR2 SMNVEV, per germline (reference sequence). This CDR3 contains 14 residues.

This clonotype was observed at least ten times. The chain carries TRBV4-3 and TRBJ2-7, with D possibly matching TRBD1 (5 bases). The CDR3 has 14 residues. Germline loops: CDR1 LGHNA, CDR2 YSLEER. The germline V and J ends were trimmed by 0 bases and 2 bases, with 8 bases remaining between them. The CDR3 nucleotides read TGCGCCAGCAGCCAAGAAAGGGGCACCTACGAGCAGTACTTC. Translating gives CASSQERGTYEQYF.

The J gene is TRBJ2-7, the V gene TRBV15; 10 bases match TRBD1. V dropped 0 bases and J dropped 2; count of bases not matched to a gene: 7. Germline lookup yields CDR1 LNHNV and CDR2 YYDKDF (reference sequence). The CDR3 extends over 17 amino acids. The CDR3 DNA reads TGTGCCACCAGCAGAGAGGCCGGGGGACAGGGGACCTACGAGCAGTACTTC. The encoded protein is CATSREAGGQGTYEQYF. The complete variable domain, with remaining parts taken from reference TRBV15 and TRBJ2-7, reads DAMVIQNPRYQVTQFGKPVTLSCSQTLNHNVMYWYQQKSSQAPKLLFHYYDKDFNNEADTPDNFQSRRPNTSFCFLDIRSPGLGDTAMYLCATSREAGGQGTYEQYFGPGTRLTVT.

The CDR3 coding sequence is TGCAGTGCGTCACTGAAAGAGACCCAGTTCTTC. Translated: CSASLKETQFF. The chain uses TRBV20-1 and TRBJ2-1; no clear D. The CDR3 is made up of 11 amino acids. V was pared by 6 bases and J by 13 bases, with 16 bases between. CDR1 is DFQATT and CDR2 is SNEGSKA in the germline V gene (reference sequence).

Concerning this clonotype: Compared with germline, one end of the junction differs, possibly owing to a read error. The chain links TRBV6-5 to TRBJ2-7, with D unresolved. CDR1 and CDR2 from the germline V gene are MNHEY and SVGAGI. This CDR3 comprises 14 residues. CDR3 nucleotides: TGTGCCAGCAGTCGCCAAACCTCTGTAGGCGAGCGGTACTTC. Encoded protein: CASSRQTSVGERYF.

V usage is TRBV5-1 and J usage is TRBJ2-1; D is unclear. V was pared by 0 bases and J by 4 bases, with 14 bases between. This CDR3 region has 16 residues. The germline V gene encodes CDR1 SGHRS and CDR2 YFSETQ. CDR3 bases: TGCGCCAGCAGCTTGGGTATGCAGGTTGATTACAATGAGCAGTTCTTC. Its protein product is CASSLGMQVDYNEQFF.

The chain combines TRBV15 with TRBJ2-4, with D tentatively TRBD1 or TRBD2 (6 bases each). This CDR3 spans 19 amino acids. Germline lookup yields CDR1 LNHNV and CDR2 YYDKDF (reference sequence). Trimming shortened V by 3 bases and J by 0 bases, and 21 bases separated the two germline ends. The chain's CDR3 is CATSSGWGDTLVAKNIQYF. The CDR3 DNA sequence: TGTGCCACCAGCAGTGGATGGGGGGACACTCTAGTAGCCAAAAACATTCAGTACTTC.

The genes are TRBV20-1 and TRBJ2-1; 16 bases map to TRBD2. The CDR3 extends over 18 amino acids. CDR1 and CDR2 from the germline V gene are DFQATT and SNEGSKA (reference sequence). Losses at the gene ends were 6 bases for V and 0 bases for J; bases not matched to a gene: 8. The CDR3 nucleotides are TGCAGTGCACAGGGACTAGCGGGGGGGCTGAGCTCCTACAATGAGCAGTTCTTC. Translation: CSAQGLAGGLSSYNEQFF.

This clonotype was seen ten or more times. The chain is built from TRBV29-1 and TRBJ2-2; the match to TRBD2 covers 10 bases. The CDR3 runs to 15 residues. Trimming cost V 6 bases and J 5 bases; bases outside gene matches: 9. Looked up from germline, CDR1 is SQVTM and CDR2 is ANQGSEA. The CDR3 DNA sequence: TGCAGCGTAGACCCTAGCGGGAGTAGAACCGGGGAGCTGTTTTTT. Residues: CSVDPSGSRTGELFF.

Remarks on this clonotype: A read error may explain this, as a much larger clone is one base away. The V and J genes are TRBV7-2 and TRBJ2-3; 7 nucleotides agree with TRBD2. The length of the CDR3 is 13 residues. V was clipped by 5 bases and J by 8 bases; unmatched bases: 7. Germline V gene lookup returns CDR1 SGHTA and CDR2 FQGNSA. The DNA for the CDR3 is TGTGCCAGCAGCGACGGGACGGGAGGTACGCAGTATTTT. Its translation: CASSDGTGGTQYF.

The sample holds a few counts of this clonotype. This chain uses TRBV12-5 with TRBJ2-3; TRBD2 aligns across 12 bases. Germline values: CDR1 LGHNT, CDR2 FRNRAP. CDR3 length: 15 amino acids. V lost 6 bases and J lost 4; bases outside the gene matches: 5. CDR3 DNA sequence: TGTGCTAGTGGGACTAGCGGGAGCTCTGCAGATACGCAGTATTTT. This encodes CASGTSGSSADTQYF. Supplemented by reference TRBV12-5 and TRBJ2-3, the full variable domain reads DARVTQTPRHKVTEMGQEVTMRCQPILGHNTVFWYRQTMMQGLELLAYFRNRAPLDDSGMPKDRFSAEMPDATLATLKIQPSEPRDSAVYFCASGTSGSSADTQYFGPGTRLTVL.

This clonotype appeared a few times. V usage is TRBV12-3 or TRBV12-4 and J usage is TRBJ2-3; D unclear. The CDR3 runs 13 residues. V lost 8 bases and J 1 base, leaving 10 bases between the germline ends. CDR3 sequence (DNA): TGTGCCAGCGAGAGAAGGGGCACAGATACGCAGTATTTT. Protein product: CASERRGTDTQYF.

This chain uses TRBV7-9 with TRBJ2-1; tentatively, D is TRBD1 (6 bases). The germline V gene encodes CDR1 SEHNR and CDR2 FQNEAQ (reference sequence). V was clipped by 5 bases and J by 6 bases, with 14 bases between them. The CDR3 has 14 amino acids. The CDR3 region has the DNA TGTGCCAGCAGCCTCCCCGGCAGGGGCAATGAGCAGTTCTTC. This codes for CASSLPGRGNEQFF.

The V gene is TRBV6-2 or TRBV6-3, the J gene TRBJ2-5; 10 bases are a match to TRBD2. With the DNA end fitting TRBJ2-7 better, the J assignment may be wrong. Germline assignment: CDR1 MNHEY and CDR2 SVGEGT. This CDR3 has 14 residues. The DNA for the CDR3 is TGTGCCAGCACCTCCCTAGCGGGGGCTAACGAGCAGTACTTC. It is translated as CASTSLAGANEQYF.

In regard to this clonotype: At one of its ends the junction is not consistent with the germline gene, which may arise from a read error. The gene calls are TRBV10-3 and TRBJ2-5; D is perhaps TRBD1 (6 bases). The CDR3 has 15 residues. The V gene's germline CDR1 is ENHRY and CDR2 SYGVKD. CDR3: CAISESGGQQETRYF. CDR3 sequence (DNA): TGTGCCATCAGTGAGTCAGGGGGTCAGCAAGAGACCCGGTACTTC.

There are a few counts of this clonotype. This sequence joins TRBV11-2 and TRBJ2-5; no definite D call. This CDR3 spans 15 amino acids. Deletions cut 0 bases from V and 0 bases from J, with 8 bases between. CDR1 is SGHAT, CDR2 FQNNGV, per germline. The DNA for the CDR3 is TGTGCCAGCAGCTTAGATTCTGGGGACCAAGAGACCCAGTACTTC. It encodes CASSLDSGDQETQYF.

V is TRBV9 and J is TRBJ2-1; D perhaps matches TRBD2 (5 bases). The CDR3 is made up of 15 amino acids. CDR1 and CDR2 from the germline V gene are SGDLS and YYNGEE. V lost 4 bases and J lost 10, with 21 bases in between. CDR3 in DNA: TGTGCCAGCAGCCCTCGTTTGGCGTCAGCGGACGAGCAGTTCTTC. Its protein product is CASSPRLASADEQFF. The full variable domain, completed using reference TRBV9 and TRBJ2-1, is DSGVTQTPKHLITATGQRVTLRCSPRSGDLSVYWYQQSLDQGLQFLIQYYNGEERAKGNILERFSAQQFPDLHSELNLSSLELGDSALYFCASSPRLASADEQFFGPGTRLTVL.

The chain recombines TRBV10-3 with TRBJ2-1, with D maybe TRBD2 (7 bases). The CDR3 consists of 16 residues. Germline V gene data show CDR1 as ENHRY and CDR2 as SYGVKD. Trimming removed 6 bases at V and 4 bases at J, with 19 bases between. The CDR3 reads CAIRAGGGGAYNEQFF. Here the CDR3 DNA reads TGTGCCATCAGGGCTGGGGGCGGGGGCGCTTACAATGAGCAGTTCTTC.